This T cell receptor (beta chain) was found in a study of blood T cell repertoires in COVID-19. Study as a whole: Samples representing acute and convalescent COVID-19 were sourced from the United States, Italy and Spain.

Original analysis: For nucleated cells, counts were estimated from reference gene primer amplification. Method: immunoSEQ multiplex PCR; TCRdb's copy keeps in-frame clones and lacks some. The V and J calls and clone size are taken from that table; D and trimming were inferred from the DNA. The table lists 250,000 to 350,000 clones, around 87% of them singletons. The germline V gene encodes CDR1 SGHDT and CDR2 YYEEEE. The CDR3 has 16 residues. V lost 3 bases and J lost 0; bases outside the gene matches: 8. Sequenced material: peripheral blood. The clonotype comes from a woman aged 45 to 65 who had recovered from COVID-19. The chain is built from TRBV5-6 and TRBJ1-1; 7 nucleotides agree with TRBD1. Written as DNA, the CDR3 is TGTGCCAGCAGCTACCTGCGGGACAGCATGAACACTGAAGCTTTCTTT. Protein sequence: CASSYLRDSMNTEAFF.